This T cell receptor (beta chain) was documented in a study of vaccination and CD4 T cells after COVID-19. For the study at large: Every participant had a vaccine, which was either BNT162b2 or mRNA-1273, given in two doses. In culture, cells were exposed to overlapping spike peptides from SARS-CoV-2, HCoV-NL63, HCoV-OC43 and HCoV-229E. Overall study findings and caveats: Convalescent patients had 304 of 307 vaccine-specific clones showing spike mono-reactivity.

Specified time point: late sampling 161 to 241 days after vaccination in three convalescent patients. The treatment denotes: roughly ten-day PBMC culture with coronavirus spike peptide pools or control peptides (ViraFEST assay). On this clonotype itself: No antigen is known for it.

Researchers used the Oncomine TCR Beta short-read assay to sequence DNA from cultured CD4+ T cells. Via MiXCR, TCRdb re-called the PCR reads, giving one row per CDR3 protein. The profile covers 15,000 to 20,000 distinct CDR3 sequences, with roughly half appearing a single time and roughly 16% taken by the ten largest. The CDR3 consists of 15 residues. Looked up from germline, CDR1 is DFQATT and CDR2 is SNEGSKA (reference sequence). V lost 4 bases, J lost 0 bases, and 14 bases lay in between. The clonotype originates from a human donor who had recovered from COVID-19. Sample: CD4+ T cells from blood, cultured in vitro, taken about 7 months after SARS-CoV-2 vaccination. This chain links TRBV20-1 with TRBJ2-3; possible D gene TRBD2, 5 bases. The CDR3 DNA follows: TGCAGTGCTACGCCTCACCGGGGAAGCACAGATACGCAGTATTTT. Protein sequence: CSATPHRGSTDTQYF.